This is a list of T cell receptor beta chains from one sample in a study of Graves' ophthalmopathy and Graves' hyperthyroidism. TCRdb re-called the multiplex PCR reads through MiXCR, storing one row per CDR3 protein. The sample has under 350,000 distinct CDR3 sequences, roughly a sixth seen once. The material sequenced was peripheral blood. Every receptor here comes from an adult man with Graves' ophthalmopathy. Both conserved end residues are part of each CDR3. D genes are given only for firm matches. Clone size is stated in some rows and not others, as once, few, many or a class when expanded.

j_gene,v_gene,d_gene,abundance,CDR3nt,CDR3aa
TRBJ2-1,TRBV5-1,TRBD1,many,TGCGCCAGCAGTTCACAGGGGGCGGGTGGTGAGCAGTTCTTC,CASSSQGAGGEQFF
TRBJ2-7,TRBV30,-,many,TGTGCCTGGGCCGAACAACCATACGAGCAGTACTTC,CAWAEQPYEQYF
TRBJ1-5,TRBV6-2/TRBV6-3,-,many,TGTGCCAGCAGTTACTCTCCCGACCGCAGTCAGCCCCAGCATTTT,CASSYSPDRSQPQHF
TRBJ1-3,TRBV6-5,-,many,TGTGCCAGCAGAGCCGTAGGGGAAGGAAACACCATATATTTT,CASRAVGEGNTIYF
TRBJ2-6,TRBV11-1,TRBD1,many,TGTGCCAGCAGCTTGGGACAGGGGTTATACTCTGGGGCCAACGTCCTGACTTTC,CASSLGQGLYSGANVLTF
TRBJ1-2,TRBV7-9,TRBD1,-,TGTGCCAGCAGCTCGGGACAGGGGGCTTACTATGGCTACACCTTC,CASSSGQGAYYGYTF
TRBJ2-7,TRBV6-1,-,many,TGTGCCAGCAGTGCGTACCCTACCTACGAGCAGTACTTC,CASSAYPTYEQYF
TRBJ1-1,TRBV6-2/TRBV6-3,-,many,TGTGCCAGCAGTACCACTCAGACGAACACTGAAGCTTTCTTT,CASSTTQTNTEAFF
TRBJ1-5,TRBV28,-,many,TGTGCCAGCAGTCCGGGGCGTCAGCCCCAGCATTTT,CASSPGRQPQHF
TRBJ2-7,TRBV6-5,-,few,TGTGCCAGCAGTTACTCGAAATTCGAGCAGTACTTC,CASSYSKFEQYF
TRBJ1-5,TRBV7-2,-,-,TGTGCCAGCAGCTTAGTTGAAGATAGTGCACAGCCCCAGCCTTTT,CASSLVEDSAQPQPF
TRBJ2-2,TRBV2,TRBD2,-,TGTGCCAGCAGGACCGGGACTAGGAACACCGGGGAGCTGTTTTTT,CASRTGTRNTGELFF
TRBJ2-7,TRBV12-3/TRBV12-4,TRBD2,many,TGTGCCAGCAGTTTAATGTTGGCTAGCGGGAGGATCAGCTACGAGCAGTACTTC,CASSLMLASGRISYEQYF
TRBJ1-5,TRBV6-2/TRBV6-3,-,many,TGTGCCAGCAGTTACCTGGGGCAGCCCCAGCATTTT,CASSYLGQPQHF
TRBJ1-1,TRBV7-2,-,many,TGTGCCAGCAGCTTAGACTGGACGGGGAACACTGAAGCTTTCTTT,CASSLDWTGNTEAFF
TRBJ1-5,TRBV6-1,TRBD1,few,TGTGCCAGCAGATCGGACAGGAATCAGCCCCAGCATTTT,CASRSDRNQPQHF
TRBJ1-1,TRBV7-2,-,-,TGTGCCAGCAGTAGACTCGCGGGGCCGAACACTGAAGCTTTCTTT,CASSRLAGPNTEAFF
TRBJ1-2,TRBV19,TRBD1,many,TGTGCCAGTAGACCGGACAGGTTGCGTCGAGGCTATGGCTACACCTTC,CASRPDRLRRGYGYTF
TRBJ2-6,TRBV15,-,many,TGTGCCACCAGTGCCTACGGATTCTCTGGGGCCAACGTCCTGACTTTC,CATSAYGFSGANVLTF
TRBJ2-5,TRBV7-6,-,many,TGTGCCAGCAGCTTCGAACATACCCTAGAGACCCAGTACTTC,CASSFEHTLETQYF
TRBJ1-6,TRBV28,-,many,TGTGCCAGCAGTTCCCCGCAGGGGAATTCACCCCTCCACTTT,CASSSPQGNSPLHF
TRBJ2-2,TRBV11-2,TRBD2,few,TGTGCCAGCAGTCCTCTCCGGCTAGCGGGGGCCACCGGGGAGCTGTTTTTT,CASSPLRLAGATGELFF
TRBJ2-6,TRBV29-1,TRBD2,many,TGCAGCGTTGAAGATATAGCGGGGGACTCCTCTGGGGCCAACGTCCTGACTTTC,CSVEDIAGDSSGANVLTF